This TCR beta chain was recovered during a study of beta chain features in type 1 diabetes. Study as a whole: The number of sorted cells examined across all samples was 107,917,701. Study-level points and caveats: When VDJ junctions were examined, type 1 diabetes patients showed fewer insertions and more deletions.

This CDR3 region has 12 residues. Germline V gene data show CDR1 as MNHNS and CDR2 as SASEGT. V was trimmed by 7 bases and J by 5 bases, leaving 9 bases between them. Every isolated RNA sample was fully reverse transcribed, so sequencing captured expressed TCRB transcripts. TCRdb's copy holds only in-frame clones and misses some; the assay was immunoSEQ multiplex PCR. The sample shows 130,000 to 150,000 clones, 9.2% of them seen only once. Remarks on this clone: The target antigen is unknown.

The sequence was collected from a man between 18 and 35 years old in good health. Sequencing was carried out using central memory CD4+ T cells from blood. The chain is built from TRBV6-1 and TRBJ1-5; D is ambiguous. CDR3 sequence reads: CASTITDQPQHF. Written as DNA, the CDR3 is TGTGCCAGCACGATTACGGATCAGCCCCAGCATTTT.